The entry below describes one T cell receptor (beta chain). Its antigen remains unknown. The germline V gene has CDR1 MNHNY and CDR2 SVGAGI (reference sequence). V was clipped by 5 bases and J by 5 bases; unmatched bases: 6. The CDR3 runs to 14 residues. Clones were sequenced by immunoSEQ multiplex PCR, and TCRdb holds only the in-frame ones, with some missing. The data show about 53,000 clones, roughly nine tenths seen once. The record originates from a study of OX40 agonist ivuxolimab in advanced cancers. Study at large: Given to patients was ivuxolimab, an agonistic anti-OX40 (CD134) antibody. Prior checkpoint blockade (anti-PD-1, anti-PD-L1 or anti-CTLA-4) was permitted; roughly 40% had it.

General observations from the study: Also showing low normalized T-cell clonal expansion were some of the nonresponders. Clonal expansion was seen in CD4+ and CD8+ blood T cells by week 6 at 0.1 to 3.0 mg/kg.

The source was CD4+ or CD8+ T cells sorted from blood, collected in a trial of the OX40 agonist ivuxolimab. The TCR originated in an adult with an advanced solid tumor such as melanoma, head and neck, liver or kidney cancer. J is TRBJ2-5 and V is TRBV6-6, with 9 nucleotides matching TRBD1. The CDR3, as DNA: TGTGCCAGCAGTCTATCGACAGGGGGGGAGACCCAGTACTTC. Amino acid sequence: CASSLSTGGETQYF.